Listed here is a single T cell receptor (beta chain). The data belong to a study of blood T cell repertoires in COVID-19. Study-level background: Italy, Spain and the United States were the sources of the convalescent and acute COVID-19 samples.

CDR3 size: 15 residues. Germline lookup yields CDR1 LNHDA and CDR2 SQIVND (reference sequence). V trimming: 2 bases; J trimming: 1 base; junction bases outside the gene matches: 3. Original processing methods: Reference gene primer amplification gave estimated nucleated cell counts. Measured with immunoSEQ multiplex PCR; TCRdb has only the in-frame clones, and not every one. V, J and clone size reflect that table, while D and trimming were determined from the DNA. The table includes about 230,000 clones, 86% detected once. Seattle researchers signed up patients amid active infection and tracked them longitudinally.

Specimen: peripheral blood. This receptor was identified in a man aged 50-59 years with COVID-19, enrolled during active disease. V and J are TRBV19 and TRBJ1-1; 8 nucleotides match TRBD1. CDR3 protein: CASSIRGTGNTEAFF. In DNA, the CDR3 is TGTGCCAGTAGTATACGCGGGACAGGGAACACTGAAGCTTTCTTT.